This TCR beta chain was retrieved from a study of T cells of healthy individuals. This clonotype turned up a few times. This CDR3 has 16 amino acids. CDR1 is MNHEY, CDR2 SMNVEV, per germline (reference sequence). V lost 2 bases, J lost 3 bases, and 13 bases lay in between. TCRdb redid the calling of the 5' RACE reads with MiXCR, one entry per CDR3 protein. The data contain about 41,000 distinct CDR3 sequences, approximately 4.5% of them singletons. This chain uses TRBV27 with TRBJ2-2; the D gene is possibly TRBD1 (6 bases). This clonotype was obtained from a human donor in good health. The CDR3 reads CASSLIRGTDTGELFF. The DNA of the CDR3 is TGTGCCAGCAGTTTAATCAGGGGTACGGACACCGGGGAGCTGTTTTTT.